Presented here are 20 T cell receptor beta chains from one specimen sequenced in a study of T-cell reconstitution after alpha-beta-depleted transplantation in children. Construction of the TCRbeta library involved unique molecular identifiers. In TCRdb, the PCR reads were re-called with MiXCR into one record per CDR3 protein. The sample records roughly 420,000 distinct CDR3 sequences, roughly 15% being singletons. Specimen: PBMCs, mostly from graft donor cells, collected 360 days after TCRalphabeta/CD19-depleted stem cell transplant. These receptors all stem from a boy under two years old who had a stem cell transplant for Wiskott-Aldrich syndrome, so the T cells may come from the graft donor.

The V and J genes are TRBV24-1 and TRBJ1-2; no definite D call. The CDR3 is made up of 11 amino acids. The V and J ends lost 9 bases and 5 bases respectively, with 9 bases between them. Germline lookup yields CDR1 KGHDR and CDR2 SFDVKD. This chain's CDR3 is CATSGGYGYTF. CDR3 nucleotides: TGTGCCACCTCCGGCGGGTATGGCTACACCTTC.

This clonotype occurred once. This rearrangement joins TRBV27 to TRBJ2-1, with 7 bases fitting TRBD2. J was trimmed by 4 bases and V by 5 bases; bases with no gene match: 11. The germline gives CDR1 MNHEY, CDR2 SMNVEV (reference sequence). CDR3 size: 16 residues. The CDR3 here is CASSIWAGADYNEQFF. Written as DNA, the CDR3 is TGTGCCAGCAGTATCTGGGCGGGAGCGGATTACAATGAGCAGTTCTTC.

The rearrangement links TRBV12-3 or TRBV12-4 to TRBJ2-3; 12 bases map to TRBD2. The CDR3 sequence is 17 residues long. Germline trimming cut 6 bases from V and 3 bases from J; bases unmatched to any gene: 10. Written as DNA, the CDR3 is TGTGCCAGCAGCCTAGCGGGGGGGCGGATCAGGACAGATACGCAGTATTTT. This sequence encodes CASSLAGGRIRTDTQYF.

The CDR3 spells CATSDPQGTDTQYF. The CDR3 DNA reads as TGTGCCACCAGTGACCCCCAGGGCACAGATACGCAGTATTTT. The genes are TRBV24-1 and TRBJ2-3; D remains ambiguous. The CDR3 spans 14 residues. The germline V gene encodes CDR1 KGHDR and CDR2 SFDVKD. Trimming cost V 4 bases and J 1 base, with 8 bases left between them.

This clonotype was seen repeatedly, ten times or more. The chain is built from TRBV5-1 and TRBJ2-1; the match to TRBD2 covers 8 bases. From germline, CDR1 is SGHRS and CDR2 YFSETQ. The CDR3 has 15 residues. Trimming removed 0 bases from V and 5 bases from J; junction bases left unmatched: 4. CDR3 coding DNA: TGCGCCAGCAGCTTGGGTAGCGGGATTCACAATGAGCAGTTCTTC. Amino acids: CASSLGSGIHNEQFF. The variable domain in full, completed from reference TRBV5-1 and TRBJ2-1, reads KAGVTQTPRYLIKTRGQQVTLSCSPISGHRSVSWYQQTPGQGLQFLFEYFSETQRNKGNFPGRFSGRQFSNSRSEMNVSTLELGDSALYLCASSLGSGIHNEQFFGPGTRLTVL.

The V gene is TRBV6-2 or TRBV6-3, the J gene TRBJ2-7; TRBD1 might be the D (6 bases). The V and J ends lost 2 bases and 6 bases respectively, with 20 bases between them. Germline CDR1 reads MNHEY; CDR2 reads SVGEGT. The CDR3 extends over 16 amino acids. The CDR3 spells CASSYTQGQIRFEQYF. In DNA, the CDR3 is TGTGCCAGCAGTTACACCCAGGGGCAGATCCGTTTCGAGCAGTACTTC.

In this sample, this clonotype turned up a few times. This chain links TRBV7-8 with TRBJ2-1, with a possible D match to TRBD1 (5 bases). V shed 3 bases and J shed 12 bases, with 15 bases lying between them. Germline loops: CDR1 SGHVS, CDR2 FQNEAQ. The CDR3 spans 13 residues. CDR3 sequence (DNA): TGTGCCAGCAGCTTTGGGTCTGCAAGGGGGCAGTTCTTC. Translating it yields CASSFGSARGQFF.

CDR3 DNA: TGCGCCAGCAGCCAAGACGGACAGGGGTTCGACGAGCAGTACTTC. It is translated as CASSQDGQGFDEQYF. The chain carries TRBV4-3 and TRBJ2-7; the match to TRBD1 covers 9 bases. Germline loops: CDR1 LGHNA, CDR2 YSLEER. The CDR3 contains 15 residues. Germline trimming cut 0 bases from V and 5 bases from J; bases unmatched to any gene: 5.

The chain carries TRBV25-1 and TRBJ2-7, with D maybe TRBD1 (6 bases). The CDR3 is 13 residues long. Germline V lookup: CDR1 MGHDK, CDR2 SYGVNS. The V end was cut by 5 bases, the J end by 1 base, with 9 bases between. In DNA form, the CDR3 reads TGTGCCAGCAGTTCAGGGGTTTCCTACGAGCAGTACTTC. Protein: CASSSGVSYEQYF.

This clonotype has just a few counts. The rearrangement links TRBV13 to TRBJ2-7, with D tentatively TRBD2 (6 bases). Per germline, CDR1 PRHDT and CDR2 FYEKMQ (reference sequence). The CDR3 extends over 14 amino acids. V shed 5 bases and J shed 1 base, with 12 bases lying between them. The CDR3 here is CASSDMTRSYEQYF. DNA for the CDR3: TGTGCCAGCAGCGACATGACTAGATCCTACGAGCAGTACTTC.

The J gene is TRBJ1-2, the V gene TRBV7-9, with 11 bases lining up with TRBD1. The junction had 12 bases not matched to a gene; V was cut back by 4 bases and J by 8 bases. The CDR3 has 16 amino acids. The germline CDR1 and CDR2 sequences are SEHNR and FQNEAQ (reference sequence). As DNA, the CDR3 is TGTGCCAGCAGCTCCGACAGGGGGACAGGGGGAAGCGGCTACACCTTC. It specifies CASSSDRGTGGSGYTF.

The rearrangement links TRBV5-1 to TRBJ2-5; unclear D gene. The germline V gene encodes CDR1 SGHRS and CDR2 YFSETQ. With 4 bases removed from V and 1 base from J, the gap between germline ends came to 11 bases. The CDR3 is 14 amino acids. This CDR3 reads CASSIQLTQETQYF. The CDR3 bases are TGCGCCAGCAGCATACAGCTAACCCAAGAGACCCAGTACTTC.

The chain recombines TRBV7-8 with TRBJ2-7; 8 bases are shared with TRBD2. Germline lookup yields CDR1 SGHVS and CDR2 FQNEAQ. CDR3 size: 13 residues. The V segment lost 5 bases and the J segment 5 bases; nucleotides outside the gene matches: 5. CDR3 nucleotide sequence: TGTGCCAGCAGCGCCGGGACTAGAGACGAGCAGTACTTC. Protein sequence: CASSAGTRDEQYF.

The V and J genes are TRBV10-3 and TRBJ2-1; D may be TRBD1 or TRBD2 (5 bases each). Trimming took off 3 bases at V and 11 bases at J, with 14 bases between the two ends. Germline assignment: CDR1 ENHRY and CDR2 SYGVKD. The CDR3 spans 13 residues. The CDR3 nucleotides are TGTGCCATCAGTGAAGGTTTGGGGGAGAAGCAGTTCTTC. It specifies CAISEGLGEKQFF.

The chain carries TRBV10-3 and TRBJ1-2; 10 bases are a match to TRBD1. V lost 10 bases, J lost 6 bases, and 2 bases stayed unmatched. Germline V CDR1 and CDR2: ENHRY, SYGVKD. The CDR3 is 11 residues long. CDR3 in amino acids: CATGQGNGYTF. In DNA form, the CDR3 reads TGTGCCACGGGACAGGGGAATGGCTACACCTTC.

V usage is TRBV6-1 and J usage is TRBJ2-3; 9 bases match TRBD1. The germline V gene encodes CDR1 MNHNS and CDR2 SASEGT. The CDR3 runs to 13 residues. The CDR3 DNA reads as TGTGACACTAAACAGGGGGCCACAGATACGCAGTATTTT. It is translated as CDTKQGATDTQYF.

The chain has TRBV10-3 and TRBJ2-7; the D gene is possibly TRBD1 (6 bases). The germline gives CDR1 ENHRY, CDR2 SYGVKD. The CDR3 is 15 amino acids. V lost 5 bases and J lost 0, with 14 bases in between. In DNA, the CDR3 is TGTGCCATCAGTAGGACAGAGGGCAGCTCCTACGAGCAGTACTTC. It encodes CAISRTEGSSYEQYF.

The chain recombines TRBV29-1 with TRBJ2-5; the D is unclear. Trimming shortened V by 4 bases and J by 5 bases, and 8 bases separated the two germline ends. Germline V gene lookup returns CDR1 SQVTM and CDR2 ANQGSEA. The length of the CDR3 is 11 residues. CDR3 protein: CSVGIGETQYF. The DNA for the CDR3 is TGCAGCGTTGGGATAGGCGAGACCCAGTACTTC. Full variable domain (outside the CDR3, taken from reference TRBV29-1 and TRBJ2-5): SAVISQKPSRDICQRGTSLTIQCQVDSQVTMMFWYRQQPGQSLTLIATANQGSEATYESGFVIDKFPISRPNLTFSTLTVSNMSPEDSSIYLCSVGIGETQYFGPGTRLLVL.

This clonotype has at least ten counts. V usage is TRBV28 and J usage is TRBJ1-5; 8 bases map to TRBD1. After removal of 8 bases from V and 3 bases from J, the junction contained 15 bases not matched to a gene. Looked up from germline, CDR1 is MDHEN and CDR2 is SYDVKM. There are 17 residues in the CDR3. The CDR3 DNA follows: TGTGCCAGCGCGACCGGACAGGGATGGGGAAACAATCAGCCCCAGCATTTT. As protein: CASATGQGWGNNQPQHF.

This chain connects TRBV15 to TRBJ2-3; 7 bases agree with TRBD1. The CDR3 covers 16 residues. Trimming took 4 bases from V and 4 from J; bases not matched to a gene: 11. Germline CDR1 LNHNV, CDR2 YYDKDF (reference sequence). Here the CDR3 reads CATSTNRGVSADTQYF. CDR3 DNA sequence: TGTGCCACCAGCACCAACAGGGGAGTGAGTGCAGATACGCAGTATTTT.